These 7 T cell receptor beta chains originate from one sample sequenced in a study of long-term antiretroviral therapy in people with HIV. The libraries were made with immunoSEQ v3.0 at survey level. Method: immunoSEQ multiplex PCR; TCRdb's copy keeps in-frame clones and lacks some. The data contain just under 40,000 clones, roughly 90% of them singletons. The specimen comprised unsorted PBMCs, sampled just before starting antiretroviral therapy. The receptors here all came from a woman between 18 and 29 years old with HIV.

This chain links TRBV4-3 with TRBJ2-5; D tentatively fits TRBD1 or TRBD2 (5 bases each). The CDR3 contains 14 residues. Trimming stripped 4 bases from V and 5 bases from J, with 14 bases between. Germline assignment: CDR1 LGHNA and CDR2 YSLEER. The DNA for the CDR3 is TGCGCCAGCAGCCCCAAAGGCGAGGGGGAGACCCAGTACTTC. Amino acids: CASSPKGEGETQYF.

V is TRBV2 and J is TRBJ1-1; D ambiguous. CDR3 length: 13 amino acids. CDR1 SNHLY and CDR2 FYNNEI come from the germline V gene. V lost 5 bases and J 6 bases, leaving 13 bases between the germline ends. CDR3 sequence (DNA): TGTGCCAGCAGTCCCCCAGGCGGGGCTGAAGCTTTCTTT. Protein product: CASSPPGGAEAFF.

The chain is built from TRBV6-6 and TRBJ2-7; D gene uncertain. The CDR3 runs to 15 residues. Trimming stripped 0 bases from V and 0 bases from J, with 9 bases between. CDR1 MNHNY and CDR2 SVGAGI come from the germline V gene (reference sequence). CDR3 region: CASSYSTTSSYEQYF. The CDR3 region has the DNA TGTGCCAGCAGTTACTCGACCACCTCCTCCTACGAGCAGTACTTC.

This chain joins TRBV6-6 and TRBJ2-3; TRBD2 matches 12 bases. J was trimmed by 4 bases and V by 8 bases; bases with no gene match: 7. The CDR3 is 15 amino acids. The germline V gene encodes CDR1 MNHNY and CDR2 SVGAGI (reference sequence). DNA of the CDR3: TGTGCCAGCTGCTCGACTAGCGGGAGAGCAGATACGCAGTATTTT. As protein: CASCSTSGRADTQYF.

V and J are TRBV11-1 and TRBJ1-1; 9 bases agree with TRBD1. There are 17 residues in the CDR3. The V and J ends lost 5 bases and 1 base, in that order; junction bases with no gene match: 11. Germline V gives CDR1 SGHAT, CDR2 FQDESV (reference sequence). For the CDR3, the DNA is TGTGCCAGCAGCCCGATCACAGGGGGCTTCGCGAACACTGAAGCTTTCTTT. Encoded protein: CASSPITGGFANTEAFF.

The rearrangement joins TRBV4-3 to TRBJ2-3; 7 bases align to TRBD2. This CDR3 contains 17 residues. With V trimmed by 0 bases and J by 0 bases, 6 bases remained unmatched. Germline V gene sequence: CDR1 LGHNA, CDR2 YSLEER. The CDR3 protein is CASSQDDDSGSTDTQYF. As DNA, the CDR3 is TGCGCCAGCAGCCAAGATGACGATAGCGGGAGCACAGATACGCAGTATTTT.

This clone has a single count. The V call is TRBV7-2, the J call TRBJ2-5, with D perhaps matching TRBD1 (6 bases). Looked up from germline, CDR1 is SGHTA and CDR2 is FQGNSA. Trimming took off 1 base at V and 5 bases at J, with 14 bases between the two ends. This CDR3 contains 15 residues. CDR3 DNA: TGTGCCAGCAGCTTAGGCCCTGGGACAACGGAGACCCAGTACTTC. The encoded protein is CASSLGPGTTETQYF.